This T cell receptor beta chain was identified in a study of cytomegalovirus exposure and HLA in healthy donors. General study results and limits: Later genetic work tied a missense DCLRE1C variant to beta-chain V and J trimming.

Remarks on this clone: Its antigen is undetermined.

Deletions cut 8 bases from V and 0 bases from J, with 7 bases between. The CDR3 has 12 amino acids. Per the germline V gene, CDR1 is MNHEY and CDR2 is SMNVEV (reference sequence). PCR primers comprised 60 Vbeta and 13 Jbeta primers. Here immunoSEQ multiplex PCR was the method, and the copy in TCRdb shows in-frame clones only, minus some. The sample has some 62,000 clones, about 89% seen once; the top ten hold approximately 1.5%. What was sequenced was PBMCs. The chain carries TRBV27 and TRBJ1-1; D not certain. The receptor was derived from a man aged 18 to 29 in good health and CMV-seronegative. The DNA of the CDR3 is TGTGCCAGCTTCGGGGTGAACACTGAAGCTTTCTTT. Amino acids: CASFGVNTEAFF.